These 25 T cell receptor beta chains were all obtained from the same sample, sequenced in a study of cytomegalovirus exposure and HLA in healthy donors. Clones were sequenced by immunoSEQ multiplex PCR, and TCRdb holds only the in-frame ones, with some missing. The table shows over 45,000 clones, with 90% occurring only once. The sample was PBMCs. The receptors come from a man aged 18 to 30 in good health and CMV-seronegative.

The CDR3 coding sequence is TGTGCCATCAGAGCCGGGACTCTGAACACCGGGGAGCTGTTTTTT. Protein product: CAIRAGTLNTGELFF. J is TRBJ2-2 and V is TRBV10-3, with D possibly TRBD2 on 6 matching bases. This CDR3 region has 15 residues. Trimming removed 6 bases from V and 1 base from J, with 12 bases in between. CDR1 is ENHRY and CDR2 is SYGVKD in the germline V gene.

This clone appeared a single time. The chain is built from TRBV5-6 and TRBJ2-7, with 10 bases lining up with TRBD1. The germline V gene encodes CDR1 SGHDT and CDR2 YYEEEE. V lost 0 bases to trimming and J lost 3 bases; unmatched junction nucleotides: 0. The CDR3 is 14 amino acids. The DNA for the CDR3 is TGTGCCAGCAGCTTGGGGACAGGGGGCTACGAGCAGTACTTC. Encoded protein: CASSLGTGGYEQYF. Using reference TRBV5-6 and TRBJ2-7 for the parts outside the CDR3, the full variable domain is DAGVTQSPTHLIKTRGQQVTLRCSPKSGHDTVSWYQQALGQGPQFIFQYYEEEERQRGNFPDRFSGHQFPNYSSELNVNALLLGDSALYLCASSLGTGGYEQYFGPGTRLTVT.

The chain combines TRBV6-5 with TRBJ2-4; the D gene is possibly TRBD2 (7 bases). Germline V gene lookup returns CDR1 MNHEY and CDR2 SVGAGI. Deletions cut 7 bases from V and 8 bases from J, with 18 bases between. The length of the CDR3 is 14 residues. Written as DNA, the CDR3 is TGTGCCAGCATGGTCTCGGGGGAGGGGGACATTCAGTACTTC. It is translated as CASMVSGEGDIQYF.

This sequence joins TRBV2 and TRBJ2-3, with 12 bases that match TRBD2. Germline trimming cut 8 bases from V and 4 bases from J; bases unmatched to any gene: 13. Germline V gives CDR1 SNHLY, CDR2 FYNNEI. CDR3 size: 17 residues. As DNA, the CDR3 is TGTGCCAGCGACGTGACTAGCGGGAGTGGGTTTGCAGATACGCAGTATTTT. Translation gives CASDVTSGSGFADTQYF.

This clone was found once. The genes are TRBV6-1 and TRBJ2-2; possible D gene TRBD2, 5 bases. CDR3 size: 12 residues. Trimming removed 7 bases at V and 4 bases at J, with 7 bases between. CDR1 MNHNS and CDR2 SASEGT come from the germline V gene. Here the CDR3 reads CASKSGTGELFF. CDR3 in DNA: TGTGCCAGCAAAAGCGGCACCGGGGAGCTGTTTTTT.

In its sample, this clone was seen a few times. V is TRBV4-2 and J is TRBJ2-2; 9 bases are a match to TRBD2. The CDR3 consists of 17 residues. Losses at the gene ends were 3 bases for V and 6 bases for J; bases not matched to a gene: 11. Per the germline V gene, CDR1 is LGHNA and CDR2 is YNFKEQ. CDR3 sequence reads: CASSQDWAGGRAGELFF. As DNA, the CDR3 is TGTGCCAGCAGCCAGGATTGGGCGGGAGGGCGGGCCGGGGAGCTGTTTTTT.

CDR3 region: CASSLSSTSSSYEQYF. CDR3 coding DNA: TGTGCCAGCAGTTTATCTTCGACTAGCAGCTCCTACGAGCAGTACTTC. V gene TRBV27 combines with J gene TRBJ2-7; 7 nucleotides line up with TRBD2. From germline, CDR1 is MNHEY and CDR2 SMNVEV (reference sequence). J gave up 0 bases and V 0 bases, and 5 bases lay outside the gene matches. The CDR3 runs 16 residues.

This sequence joins TRBV5-1 and TRBJ2-2; D remains ambiguous. Germline V gene data show CDR1 as SGHRS and CDR2 as YFSETQ. The V end lost 0 bases, the J end lost 9 bases, and 9 bases lay between the germline ends. The CDR3 totals 13 residues. CDR3 in amino acids: CASSLAGSRELFF. Written as DNA, the CDR3 is TGCGCCAGCAGCTTGGCCGGGTCTCGGGAGCTGTTTTTT.

The chain combines TRBV30 with TRBJ2-7, with TRBD2 matching over 8 bases. The CDR3 sequence is 14 residues long. Germline V CDR1 and CDR2: GTSNPN, SVGIG (reference sequence). V lost 4 bases, J lost 2 bases, and 7 bases stayed unmatched. The CDR3 region is CAWKVTGRAYEQYF. The CDR3 bases are TGTGCCTGGAAGGTTACCGGGAGGGCCTACGAGCAGTACTTC.

The J gene is TRBJ2-7, the V gene TRBV28; 7 bases agree with TRBD2. Germline values: CDR1 MDHEN, CDR2 SYDVKM. This CDR3 has 13 amino acids. The junction had 5 bases not matched to a gene; V was cut back by 5 bases and J by 4 bases. CDR3 sequence reads: CASSLGGGYEQYF. CDR3 nucleotide sequence: TGTGCCAGCAGTCTTGGGGGGGGGTACGAGCAGTACTTC.

This rearrangement joins TRBV28 to TRBJ2-3, with 12 bases that match TRBD2. The CDR3 length is 16 residues. Germline lookup yields CDR1 MDHEN and CDR2 SYDVKM. The ends lost 6 bases at V and 6 bases at J; junction bases unmatched: 10. CDR3: CASRENLAGGPDTQYF. CDR3 coding DNA: TGTGCCAGCAGGGAAAACCTAGCGGGAGGGCCGGATACGCAGTATTTT. Together with reference TRBV28 and TRBJ2-3, the CDR3 gives the full variable domain: DVKVTQSSRYLVKRTGEKVFLECVQDMDHENMFWYRQDPGLGLRLIYFSYDVKMKEKGDIPEGYSVSREKKERFSLILESASTNQTSMYLCASRENLAGGPDTQYFGPGTRLTVL.

V is TRBV4-3 and J is TRBJ2-2, with D perhaps matching TRBD2 (5 bases). V shed 0 bases and J shed 10 bases, with 12 bases lying between them. CDR3 length: 14 residues. Germline V gene sequence: CDR1 LGHNA, CDR2 YSLEER. The CDR3 region is CASSQDLLAEELFF. The CDR3 DNA sequence: TGCGCCAGCAGCCAAGATTTGCTAGCTGAGGAGCTGTTTTTT.

V is TRBV7-2 and J is TRBJ1-1, with unresolved D. The CDR3 runs to 15 residues. Germline CDR1 SGHTA, CDR2 FQGNSA. Deletions cut 0 bases from V and 6 bases from J, with 14 bases between. CDR3 amino acids: CASSLAVGDGAEAFF. CDR3 DNA: TGTGCCAGCAGCTTAGCAGTGGGTGACGGGGCTGAAGCTTTCTTT.

CDR3 DNA: TGTGCCACCAGCAGAGCTGGCGGGAGTGCGTACGAGCAGTACTTC. It encodes CATSRAGGSAYEQYF. The genes are TRBV15 and TRBJ2-7, with 7 bases aligning to TRBD2. The ends lost 1 base at V and 4 bases at J; junction bases unmatched: 7. Germline CDR1 is LNHNV and CDR2 is YYDKDF (reference sequence). The CDR3 length is 15 residues.

This chain uses TRBV7-3 with TRBJ2-3; 7 nucleotides align to TRBD1. This CDR3 region has 16 residues. In germline, CDR1 is SGHTA, CDR2 FQGTGA. V was pared by 4 bases and J by 7 bases, with 14 bases of the junction left unmatched. The CDR3 loop is CASSSGSGTVGNTQYF. DNA for the CDR3: TGTGCCAGCAGCTCCGGCTCCGGGACAGTGGGAAATACGCAGTATTTT.

This clone was observed once. The J gene is TRBJ2-7, the V gene TRBV15; D gene unclear. In germline, CDR1 is LNHNV, CDR2 YYDKDF (reference sequence). The CDR3 runs to 15 residues. The V gene lost 0 bases and the J gene lost 1 base, with 10 bases spanning the gap. CDR3 sequence: CATSRDWANSYEQYF. The CDR3, as DNA: TGTGCCACCAGCAGAGATTGGGCTAATTCCTACGAGCAGTACTTC.

The rearrangement uses TRBV5-8 and TRBJ2-1; a possible D gene is TRBD2 (5 bases). The germline V gene encodes CDR1 SGHTS and CDR2 YDEGEE. The CDR3 has 15 amino acids. V was trimmed by 4 bases and J by 3 bases, leaving 14 bases between them. DNA of the CDR3: TGTGCCAGCAGCCTAACGAGGGAGATCTACAATGAGCAGTTCTTC. As protein: CASSLTREIYNEQFF.

V is TRBV20-1 and J is TRBJ2-7, with D tentatively TRBD1 (5 bases). In germline, CDR1 is DFQATT, CDR2 SNEGSKA (reference sequence). V was clipped by 5 bases and J by 3 bases, with 8 bases between them. The CDR3 consists of 11 residues. The CDR3 region is CSAPQDYEQYF. In DNA, the CDR3 is TGCAGTGCTCCACAGGACTACGAGCAGTACTTC.

This clone was detected only a few times. The CDR3 protein is CASSFAGGASGELFF. CDR3 nucleotides: TGTGCCAGCAGTTTTGCAGGGGGCGCTTCCGGGGAGCTGTTTTTT. The rearrangement uses TRBV28 and TRBJ2-2; 8 positions match TRBD1. The V gene end was trimmed by 3 bases and the J gene end by 6 bases; junction bases not matched to a gene: 6. The germline V gene has CDR1 MDHEN and CDR2 SYDVKM. The CDR3 runs 15 residues.

This clone was observed once. Within the sample, other DNA sequences also encode this same CDR3. The chain uses TRBV27 and TRBJ2-7; no definite D call. This CDR3 is 10 amino acids long. Looked up from germline, CDR1 is MNHEY and CDR2 is SMNVEV (reference sequence). Trimming took 9 bases from V and 12 from J, leaving 15 bases between them. This chain's CDR3 is CASGSEYGYF. CDR3 DNA sequence: TGTGCCAGTGGTTCGGAGTATGGGTACTTC.

The chain is built from TRBV7-6 and TRBJ2-1; weak D call: TRBD2 (6 bases). The CDR3 runs 15 residues. Germline CDR1 reads SGHVS; CDR2 reads FNYEAQ. The germline V and J ends were trimmed by 5 bases and 7 bases, with 18 bases remaining between them. The CDR3 region is CASSLGTAAGNEQFF. DNA for the CDR3: TGTGCCAGCAGCCTAGGCACGGCGGCGGGGAATGAGCAGTTCTTC.

The V and J genes are TRBV18 and TRBJ2-6; D call uncertain. V was clipped by 8 bases and J by 0 bases, with 5 bases between them. Germline V gene data show CDR1 as KGHSH and CDR2 as LQKENI. The CDR3 is made up of 13 amino acids. The CDR3 sequence is CASRSSGANVLTF. The DNA for the CDR3 is TGTGCCAGCCGGAGCTCTGGGGCCAACGTCCTGACTTTC.

The chain uses TRBV11-2 and TRBJ2-7; tentatively, D is TRBD2 (5 bases). CDR1 is SGHAT and CDR2 is FQNNGV in the germline V gene. V was clipped by 3 bases and J by 6 bases, with 9 bases between them. The CDR3 is made up of 12 amino acids. CDR3 amino acids: CASSFGESEQYF. The CDR3 DNA reads as TGTGCCAGCAGCTTCGGGGAATCCGAGCAGTACTTC. The full variable domain, rest sourced from reference TRBV11-2 and TRBJ2-7, is EAGVAQSPRYKIIEKRQSVAFWCNPISGHATLYWYQQILGQGPKLLIQFQNNGVVDDSQLPKDRFSAERLKGVDSTLKIQPAKLEDSAVYLCASSFGESEQYFGPGTRLTVT.

This CDR3 is CASSLLTEAFF. The CDR3 DNA reads as TGTGCCAGCAGCTTACTCACTGAAGCTTTCTTT. The chain has TRBV11-3 and TRBJ1-1; unclear D gene. The ends were cut back, 2 bases at V and 4 bases at J, with 2 bases in the middle. Germline CDR1 SGHNT, CDR2 YENEEA. This CDR3 comprises 11 residues.

The chain employs TRBV6-5 and TRBJ2-7; 9 nucleotides match TRBD1. V lost 6 bases and J lost 3; bases outside the gene matches: 6. CDR1 is MNHEY and CDR2 is SVGAGI in the germline V gene. CDR3 length equals 14 residues. In nucleotides, the CDR3 is TGTGCCAGCAGGACCGGGACAGGGATCTACGAGCAGTACTTC. Translating gives CASRTGTGIYEQYF.